This T cell receptor (beta chain) appears in the sequencing data of a study of shared clonotypes between healthy human individuals (dated by TCRdb to 2018 to 2020). A note on the overall study: The cohort comprised a couple of women and a few men aged 18 to 49 years. For each donor, CD4 naive and CD4 memory were each given three plates, CD8 naive was given two plates, and CD8 memory was given one plate. To estimate repertoire size and how much clonotype sharing occurs between individuals, the study deeply sequenced the blood TCR repertoires of roughly 5 healthy adults. Libraries were prepared and TCR repertoires were sequenced by different laboratories using diverse techniques, in order to increase sequencing depth and limit assay-specific biases. Leukapheresis yielded between about 0.94 and 8.9 billion PBMCs per donor.

TCR CDR3 regions were amplified from genomic DNA by multiplex PCR using the deep immunoSEQ assay. For each cell subset, the extracted genomic DNA was distributed evenly across all wells of several immunoSEQ 96-well plates, and each plate served as one replicate. Each replicate PCR for sorted subsets received about 210 ng genomic DNA, equal to roughly 33,000 T cell genomes. The purified libraries were quantified using a Qubit 3.0 fluorometer, sized with a Bioanalyzer 2100, and then quantified again using the KAPA Library Quantification kit. Every immunoSEQ 96-well plate was sequenced on a dedicated single-read 150-cycle Illumina NextSeq 550 flow cell. Regarding the original processing steps: Because only junctional sequences without quality scores were contained in the immunoSEQ output, filtering matching that applied to full-length reads could not be performed. To assign V/J genes and CDR3, sequences were annotated using PyIR, a Python wrapper for IgBLAST v1.9, with IMGT germline references. Reads were filtered out if the reads had weak V/J assignments (E-value above 1e-6), no CDR3, stop codons, out-of-frame junctions, or ambiguous translated residues. A V3J clonotype was defined by an identical inferred V gene, J gene, and CDR3 amino acid sequence. Percentage overlap between repertoires was calculated by dividing the number of shared unique clonotypes by the size of the smaller repertoire. RTK rarefaction, the Chao1 estimator, and Recon v2.1 estimates of unobserved clonotypes were used to assess repertoire richness. Generation probabilities for all TCRbeta clonotypes obtained by the gDNA method from several donors were computed using OLGA. Entries here come from immuneACCESS through TCRdb and include only in-frame sequences with V and J called. Some clones fail to appear in such tables; in the studies checked, an unresolved V gene covers under half of the shortfall, and the cause of the remainder is unknown. The V and J calls and clone size come from that table; D and trimming were worked out from the DNA. The sample has fewer than 3 million clones on record, 85% to 95% of them singletons. The ten biggest clones cover approximately 0.41% of the sample.

The donors were healthy, HIV-negative adults who had no recently reported acute infections or vaccinations. Every donor was a Caucasian adult residing in Nashville, Tennessee, USA. CD4+ T cells were enriched by magnetic negative selection, after which naive cells were positively selected on CD45RA and the negative fraction was taken as the memory subset. Blood was collected by leukapheresis, and PBMCs were isolated by Ficoll-Histopaque density gradient centrifugation and then cryopreserved in liquid nitrogen vapor phase. Analytical flow cytometry was used to check the purity and quantity of every magnetically sorted T cell population. Each sorted fraction had its genomic DNA isolated and then quantified by UV absorbance on a Nanodrop 2000c. V drops 7 bases and J drops 3 bases, leaving 14 bases in between. As encoded in the germline V gene, CDR1 is MDHEN while CDR2 is SYDVKM. The CDR3 has 14 amino acids, counting the end cysteine and phenylalanine. The only DNA kept is the CDR3, 42 bases in frame from the first base.

As regards this clone: What antigen it recognizes has not been identified. There are no base qualities to consult, and no much larger clone falls within one base. Distinct nucleotide sequences in the sample also encode this CDR3.

The paper as a whole reports these results and caveats: Sampling was restricted to blood, and TCR repertoires in tissue are likely to differ from TCR repertoires in blood. When several donors were compared, the shared fraction of clonotypes was approximately 5% for naive CD4, around 3.6% for naive CD8, 2.3% for memory CD4, and 0.35% to 0.4% for memory CD8. Compared with non-shared clonotypes, the clonotypes found in all four sorted-subset donors had higher generation probabilities. Because the study included only a small number of donors, the genetic and exposure-history diversity represented was limited. Pairwise subsampling indicated that sequencing depth was expected to affect the degree of clonotype sharing among donors. Larger estimated clonotype richness was generally found for naive subsets than for memory subsets. Incomplete sequencing was indicated by rarefaction of sorted-subset datasets, despite the large sequencing depth.

Sequencing was carried out using naive CD4+ T cells from PBMCs. The sample's cell subset or site, from its label and the paper: CD45RA+ positively selected. The TCR was taken from a man younger than 35 in good health. Some clones in this sample may be carry-over from other donors' samples. The chain links TRBV28 with TRBJ2-3; tentative D gene TRBD1, with 5 bases matching. The encoded CDR3 is CASTLGRRTDTQYF. The DNA sequence is TGTGCCAGCACCCTGGGGCGGCGTACAGATACGCAGTATTTT.